This TCR beta chain is drawn from a study of PD-L1 blockade in urothelial cancer. Study summary: Blood underwent analysis 3 weeks (second dose) and 6 weeks after treatment began. A median of roughly 150,000 T cells was found in the blood samples.

Libraries were prepared by immunoSEQ multiplex PCR; TCRdb keeps only in-frame clonotypes and omits some of them. The table records 15,000 to 20,000 clones, approximately 80% of them present only once. As for time point: peripheral blood 6 weeks after treatment start. There were between 1 and 8 samples from each patient, taken pretreatment and on-treatment. Sample: PBMCs, taken around atezolizumab (anti-PD-L1) treatment. This receptor was obtained from a man between 45 and 60 years old with urothelial cancer.

The CDR3 nucleotides read TGTGCCAGCAGTCCACAGGGAAGGGGCAACTATGGCTACACCTTC. Protein: CASSPQGRGNYGYTF. This chain links TRBV2 with TRBJ1-2, with a weak D call TRBD1 (6 bases). Trimming took 5 bases from V and 2 from J, leaving 15 bases between them. Germline V lookup: CDR1 SNHLY, CDR2 FYNNEI. The length of the CDR3 is 15 residues. Supplemented by reference TRBV2 and TRBJ1-2, the full variable domain reads EPEVTQTPSHQVTQMGQEVILRCVPISNHLYFYWYRQILGQKVEFLVSFYNNEISEKSEIFDDQFSVERPDGSNFTLKIRSTKLEDSAMYFCASSPQGRGNYGYTFGSGTRLTVV.